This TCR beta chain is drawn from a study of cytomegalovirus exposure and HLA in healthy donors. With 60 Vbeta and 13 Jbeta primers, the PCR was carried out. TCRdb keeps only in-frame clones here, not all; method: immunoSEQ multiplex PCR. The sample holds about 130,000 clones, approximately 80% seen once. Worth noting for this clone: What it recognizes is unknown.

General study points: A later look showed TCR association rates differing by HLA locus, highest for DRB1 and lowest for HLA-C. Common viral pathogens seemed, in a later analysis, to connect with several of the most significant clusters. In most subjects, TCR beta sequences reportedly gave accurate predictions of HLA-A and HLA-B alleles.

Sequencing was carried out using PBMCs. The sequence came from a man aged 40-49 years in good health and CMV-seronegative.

CDR3 nucleotides: TGTGCCAGCAGAACCGACAGGGAGGCCGGGGAGCTGTTTTTT. Its protein is CASRTDREAGELFF. The rearrangement links TRBV7-9 to TRBJ2-2, with TRBD1 as a possible D gene (7 bases). V was shortened by 6 bases and J by 6 bases, with 14 bases between the two germline ends. This CDR3 spans 14 amino acids. Germline V gene data show CDR1 as SEHNR and CDR2 as FQNEAQ (reference sequence). The whole variable domain, filled in from reference TRBV7-9 and TRBJ2-2, reads DTGVSQNPRHKITKRGQNVTFRCDPISEHNRLYWYRQTLGQGPEFLTYFQNEAQLEKSRLLSDRFSAERPKGSFSTLEIQRTEQGDSAMYLCASRTDREAGELFFGEGSRLTVL.